Listed here are 2 T cell receptor beta chains from one sample, sequenced in a study of blood T cell repertoires in COVID-19. Clones were sequenced by immunoSEQ multiplex PCR, and TCRdb holds only the in-frame ones, with some missing. The data show hundreds of thousands of clones, around nine tenths seen once. The source material was peripheral blood. These receptors all come from a man in his 70s with acute or convalescent COVID-19.

This chain joins TRBV5-4 and TRBJ2-2, with 7 bases that match TRBD2. The CDR3 totals 17 residues. The J segment lost 5 bases and the V segment lost 5 bases, leaving 15 bases of the junction unmatched. The germline gives CDR1 SGHNT, CDR2 YYREEE (reference sequence). CDR3 bases: TGTGCCAGCAGTTCTAGAACGGGGGGACCGGGGACCGGGGAGCTGTTTTTT. Translation gives CASSSRTGGPGTGELFF. The full variable domain, its missing parts supplied by reference TRBV5-4 and TRBJ2-2, is ETGVTQSPTHLIKTRGQQVTLRCSSQSGHNTVSWYQQALGQGPQFIFQYYREEENGRGNFPPRFSGLQFPNYSSELNVNALELDDSALYLCASSSRTGGPGTGELFFGEGSRLTVL.

The gene calls are TRBV7-2 and TRBJ1-2; D is perhaps TRBD1 (6 bases). CDR3 length: 14 residues. Germline V lookup: CDR1 SGHTA, CDR2 FQGNSA. Trimming left V 4 bases short and J 3 bases short, with 12 bases between. DNA of the CDR3: TGTGCCAGCAGCTCACAGGGTATGGACTATGGCTACACCTTC. Its translation is CASSSQGMDYGYTF.